The 23 T cell receptor beta chains given below trace back to one sample, sequenced in a study of blood T cell repertoires in COVID-19. The method was immunoSEQ multiplex PCR; TCRdb's version includes in-frame clones alone and lacks a portion of them. The data contain around 76,000 clones, approximately 89% of them seen just once; the ten biggest clones take up just over 5%. Sequencing was performed on peripheral blood. Source of these receptors: an elderly man with acute or convalescent COVID-19.

V usage is TRBV27 and J usage is TRBJ2-5; unclear D gene. This CDR3 has 13 residues. CDR1 MNHEY and CDR2 SMNVEV come from the germline V gene (reference sequence). The V and J ends lost 5 bases and 3 bases respectively, with 10 bases between them. The CDR3 nucleotides are TGTGCCAGCAGTACGCGGAGAGAAGAGACCCAGTACTTC. This encodes CASSTRREETQYF.

The rearrangement joins TRBV4-1 to TRBJ1-2, with a tentative D call TRBD1 (5 bases). The CDR3 is made up of 14 amino acids. Germline CDR1 is MGHRA and CDR2 is YSYEKL. V lost 0 bases and J 8 bases, leaving 13 bases between the germline ends. The CDR3, as DNA: TGCGCCAGCAGCCAAGATCCGGGGGGAGAAGGCTACACCTTC. Residues: CASSQDPGGEGYTF.

CDR3 protein: CASSLARTVDEQFF. The DNA of the CDR3 is TGTGCCAGCAGCTTAGCCCGAACTGTGGATGAGCAGTTCTTC. The chain recombines TRBV11-2 with TRBJ2-1, with D unclear. Trimming shortened V by 1 base and J by 8 bases, and 12 bases separated the two germline ends. Per germline, CDR1 SGHAT and CDR2 FQNNGV. This CDR3 is 14 amino acids long. Full variable domain (rest looked up from reference TRBV11-2 and TRBJ2-1): EAGVAQSPRYKIIEKRQSVAFWCNPISGHATLYWYQQILGQGPKLLIQFQNNGVVDDSQLPKDRFSAERLKGVDSTLKIQPAKLEDSAVYLCASSLARTVDEQFFGPGTRLTVL.

This clone was counted between two and nine times. The chain carries TRBV7-2 and TRBJ1-1; weak D call: TRBD1 (6 bases). The V end lost 0 bases, the J end lost 4 bases, and 15 bases lay between the germline ends. Germline CDR1 SGHTA, CDR2 FQGNSA. The CDR3 covers 16 residues. The CDR3 sequence is CASSLARNRVATEAFF. CDR3 DNA: TGTGCCAGCAGCTTAGCGAGGAACAGGGTTGCCACTGAAGCTTTCTTT.

The rearrangement uses TRBV6-5 and TRBJ1-4; the D gene is possibly TRBD1 (6 bases). Trimming removed 5 bases from V and 4 bases from J, with 11 bases in between. The CDR3 consists of 14 residues. CDR1 and CDR2 (germline): MNHEY, SVGAGI. CDR3 coding DNA: TGTGCCAGCAGTCCGACAGGAGGTAATGAAAAACTGTTTTTT. Encoded protein: CASSPTGGNEKLFF.

The gene calls are TRBV7-7 and TRBJ2-3; no firm D call. V dropped 5 bases and J dropped 1 base, with 13 bases sitting between them. Germline V gene sequence: CDR1 SSHAT, CDR2 FNYEAQ (reference sequence). The CDR3 consists of 15 residues. The CDR3 DNA reads as TGTGCCAGCAGCCTGAGTCCATTCGGCACAGATACGCAGTATTTT. This gives the protein CASSLSPFGTDTQYF.

The chain is built from TRBV28 and TRBJ2-2; D unresolved. The V end lost 8 bases, the J end lost 0 bases, and 10 bases lay between the germline ends. Germline V gene data show CDR1 as MDHEN and CDR2 as SYDVKM. The CDR3 covers 14 residues. The chain's CDR3 is CASVNYANTGELFF. CDR3 DNA sequence: TGTGCCAGCGTTAACTACGCGAACACCGGGGAGCTGTTTTTT.

This chain joins TRBV3-1 (or the pseudogene TRBV3-2) and TRBJ1-1, with 7 bases aligning to TRBD1. This CDR3 contains 15 residues. V was pared by 3 bases and J by 2 bases, with 6 bases of the junction left unmatched. From germline, CDR1 is LGHDT and CDR2 YNNKEL (reference sequence). The CDR3 protein is CASSHLRDRNTEAFF. DNA for the CDR3: TGTGCCAGCAGCCACCTCCGGGACAGAAACACTGAAGCTTTCTTT.

The V and J genes are TRBV5-6 and TRBJ2-7; 13 bases fit TRBD2. V shed 4 bases and J 0 bases; nucleotides not matched to a gene: 7. From germline, CDR1 is SGHDT and CDR2 YYEEEE. This CDR3 contains 17 residues. CDR3 protein: CASSMGTSGTRSYEQYF. The DNA of the CDR3 is TGTGCCAGCAGCATGGGGACTAGCGGGACGCGCTCCTACGAGCAGTACTTC.

CDR3: CASARGYGETQYF. The CDR3 nucleotides are TGTGCCAGCGCACGGGGGTATGGAGAGACCCAGTACTTC. The chain links TRBV6-5 to TRBJ2-5, with TRBD2 as a possible D gene (6 bases). The CDR3 has 13 residues. The V and J ends lost 8 bases and 4 bases respectively, with 14 bases between them. The germline gives CDR1 MNHEY, CDR2 SVGAGI.

J is TRBJ1-2 and V is TRBV27; D might be TRBD1 (6 bases). Germline V gives CDR1 MNHEY, CDR2 SMNVEV (reference sequence). V lost 3 bases, J lost 3 bases, and 11 bases lay in between. The CDR3 has 14 amino acids. The CDR3: CASSFHRVDYGYTF. In DNA form, the CDR3 reads TGTGCCAGCAGTTTCCACAGGGTGGACTATGGCTACACCTTC.

The chain combines TRBV28 with TRBJ2-1, with 11 bases identical to TRBD2. The CDR3 runs to 16 residues. The germline V gene encodes CDR1 MDHEN and CDR2 SYDVKM. V dropped 4 bases and J dropped 7; count of bases not matched to a gene: 9. CDR3 protein: CASSSLLAGAGNEQFF. CDR3 in DNA: TGTGCCAGCAGTTCGTTACTAGCGGGAGCAGGGAATGAGCAGTTCTTC.

The CDR3 loop is CATSGGYEQYF. DNA of the CDR3: TGTGCCACATCGGGAGGCTACGAGCAGTACTTC. V and J are TRBV28 and TRBJ2-7; 7 bases agree with TRBD2. The CDR3 length is 11 residues. V lost 10 bases and J lost 3; bases outside the gene matches: 3. The germline gives CDR1 MDHEN, CDR2 SYDVKM. The entire variable domain, with the rest obtained from reference TRBV28 and TRBJ2-7, is as follows: DVKVTQSSRYLVKRTGEKVFLECVQDMDHENMFWYRQDPGLGLRLIYFSYDVKMKEKGDIPEGYSVSREKKERFSLILESASTNQTSMYLCATSGGYEQYFGPGTRLTVT.

This chain links TRBV4-3 with TRBJ2-3; 7 bases map to TRBD2. The trim removed 1 base at V and 3 bases at J, leaving 7 bases unmatched. Per the germline V gene, CDR1 is LGHNA and CDR2 is YSLEER. The CDR3 has 16 amino acids. The CDR3 reads CASSQGASGYTDTQYF. In nucleotides, the CDR3 is TGCGCCAGCAGCCAAGGGGCTAGCGGTTATACAGATACGCAGTATTTT.

The rearrangement links TRBV3-1 (or the pseudogene TRBV3-2) to TRBJ2-7; D is possibly TRBD2 (6 bases). V lost 7 bases to trimming and J lost 4 bases, with 17 bases between them. The germline V gene has CDR1 LGHDT and CDR2 YNNKEL (reference sequence). CDR3 size: 14 residues. The CDR3 sequence: CASNPPGLIYEQYF. The DNA of the CDR3 is TGTGCCAGCAATCCTCCGGGACTGATATACGAGCAGTACTTC.

This chain uses TRBV6-6 with TRBJ2-1, with 7 bases aligning to TRBD2. There are 14 residues in the CDR3. With 6 bases clipped from V and 7 bases from J, the junction kept 9 bases outside the gene matches. The germline gives CDR1 MNHNY, CDR2 SVGAGI (reference sequence). CDR3 DNA sequence: TGTGCCAGCAGCTTTTGGACTAGTTTAAATGAGCAGTTCTTC. It yields the protein CASSFWTSLNEQFF.

For the CDR3, the DNA is TGTGCCAGCAGCTTATTTTCCGGGACAGGGGGCATCAATGAGCAGTTCTTC. Protein sequence: CASSLFSGTGGINEQFF. The rearrangement joins TRBV7-9 to TRBJ2-1, with 12 bases that match TRBD1. Germline V gives CDR1 SEHNR, CDR2 FQNEAQ (reference sequence). The CDR3 contains 17 residues. With V trimmed by 2 bases and J by 6 bases, 8 bases remained unmatched.

DNA for the CDR3: TGCGCCAGCAGCCCGTTGTCCGGACAGGGATGGGGGAATGAGCAGTTCTTC. Protein product: CASSPLSGQGWGNEQFF. The V and J genes are TRBV5-1 and TRBJ2-1; TRBD1 aligns across 8 bases. The CDR3 runs to 17 residues. Germline V gives CDR1 SGHRS, CDR2 YFSETQ. Trimming cost V 4 bases and J 7 bases; bases outside gene matches: 16.

V and J are TRBV18 and TRBJ1-1; D might be TRBD1 (5 bases). Germline V gene lookup returns CDR1 KGHSH and CDR2 LQKENI. Trimming cost V 3 bases and J 4 bases, with 18 bases left between them. The CDR3 extends over 16 amino acids. The CDR3 DNA is TGTGCCAGCTCACCCCGTGAAGGGGAGGTAGGCACTGAAGCTTTCTTT. Protein sequence: CASSPREGEVGTEAFF.

This clone was picked up one time. This rearrangement joins TRBV2 to TRBJ2-7; 9 bases agree with TRBD1. CDR1 SNHLY and CDR2 FYNNEI come from the germline V gene. The ends lost 6 bases at V and 4 bases at J; junction bases unmatched: 10. There are 15 residues in the CDR3. The CDR3 reads CASSERQGGEYEQYF. CDR3 nucleotide sequence: TGTGCCAGCAGCGAGAGACAGGGGGGTGAATACGAGCAGTACTTC.

The V gene is TRBV14, the J gene TRBJ1-1, with TRBD1 as a possible D gene (5 bases). Germline CDR1 reads SGHDN; CDR2 reads FVKESK. CDR3 length: 15 residues. V dropped 2 bases and J dropped 0 bases, with 10 bases sitting between them. CDR3 bases: TGTGCCAGCAGCCAAAACCGGGGGATGAACACTGAAGCTTTCTTT. Translating gives CASSQNRGMNTEAFF.

V usage is TRBV29-1 and J usage is TRBJ1-2, with 12 bases fitting TRBD1. CDR1 and CDR2 from the germline V gene are SQVTM and ANQGSEA. The CDR3 spans 14 residues. The junction had 3 bases not matched to a gene; V was cut back by 3 bases and J by 4 bases. The CDR3 coding sequence is TGCAGCGTTGAGGGGACAGGGGGCGTCTATGGCTACACCTTC. This codes for CSVEGTGGVYGYTF.

The chain combines TRBV4-3 with TRBJ2-4, with TRBD1 as a possible D gene (5 bases). The CDR3 extends over 20 amino acids. CDR1 is LGHNA, CDR2 YSLEER, per germline. Trimming left V 0 bases short and J 0 bases short, with 21 bases between. In DNA form, the CDR3 reads TGCGCCAGCAGCCAAGATCACAGGCGAGGTGGGTCACAAGCCAAAAACATTCAGTACTTC. This sequence encodes CASSQDHRRGGSQAKNIQYF.